The 18 T cell receptor beta chains listed next were all sequenced from one sample in a study of PD-L1 blockade in urothelial cancer. The time point was: peripheral blood 6 weeks after treatment start. Sequencing was performed with immunoSEQ multiplex PCR; in TCRdb, only in-frame clones are kept and a portion is missing. The table has about 130,000 clones, more than 75% seen once. The specimen comprised PBMCs, sampled around atezolizumab (anti-PD-L1) treatment. Receptor source: a man aged 50-60 years with urothelial cancer.

This clone was observed a handful of times. V usage is TRBV6-1 and J usage is TRBJ1-2, with 7 bases identical to TRBD1. The trim removed 9 bases at V and 2 bases at J, leaving 6 bases unmatched. The CDR3 extends over 13 amino acids. CDR1 and CDR2 (germline): MNHNS, SASEGT. CDR3 nucleotide sequence: TGTGCCAGTCGGACAGGTGGAAACTATGGCTACACCTTC. Encoded protein: CASRTGGNYGYTF.

This chain uses TRBV5-6 with TRBJ1-5; the D gene is possibly TRBD1 (6 bases). Germline V gene sequence: CDR1 SGHDT, CDR2 YYEEEE. V gave up 4 bases and J gave up 11 bases, with 16 bases separating them. The CDR3 loop spans 13 amino acids. In DNA, the CDR3 is TGTGCCAGCAGCCGGGACACCGGTGGGGCCCAGCATTTT. It specifies CASSRDTGGAQHF.

The chain joins TRBV5-1 to TRBJ1-4; the D gene is possibly TRBD1 (6 bases). Germline V CDR1 and CDR2: SGHRS, YFSETQ. CDR3 length equals 20 residues. Trimming removed 0 bases at V and 3 bases at J, with 24 bases between. Written as DNA, the CDR3 is TGCGCCAGCAGCTTGGGTCGGGGAGGGACAACGAAAGGCGCTAATGAAAAACTGTTTTTT. Translating gives CASSLGRGGTTKGANEKLFF.

V usage is TRBV28 and J usage is TRBJ1-2, with D maybe TRBD1 (6 bases). Trimming pared 9 bases from V and 7 bases from J, leaving 12 bases between. Germline CDR1 and CDR2: MDHEN and SYDVKM. The length of the CDR3 is 11 residues. This chain's CDR3 is CASRTARGYTF. Here the CDR3 DNA reads TGTGCCAGTCGGACAGCTCGTGGCTACACCTTC.

This chain uses TRBV5-8 with TRBJ2-6; D might be TRBD1 (6 bases). There are 18 residues in the CDR3. Germline V gene lookup returns CDR1 SGHTS and CDR2 YDEGEE. Trimming removed 4 bases from V and 0 bases from J, with 17 bases in between. CDR3 residues: CASSPRTAATSGANVLTF. In nucleotides, the CDR3 is TGTGCCAGCAGCCCCCGGACAGCTGCAACCTCTGGGGCCAACGTCCTGACTTTC.

The rearrangement links TRBV9 to TRBJ1-1; D remains unclear. The CDR3 has 13 residues. Germline CDR1 reads SGDLS; CDR2 reads YYNGEE. With 4 bases removed from V and 4 bases from J, the gap between germline ends came to 11 bases. CDR3 amino acids: CASSFRVSTEAFF. CDR3 sequence (DNA): TGTGCCAGCAGCTTCCGAGTTTCCACTGAAGCTTTCTTT.

The chain recombines TRBV15 with TRBJ2-1; no firm D call. V was pared by 5 bases and J by 5 bases, with 13 bases between. The V gene's germline CDR1 is LNHNV and CDR2 YYDKDF (reference sequence). CDR3 length equals 14 residues. For the CDR3, the DNA is TGTGCCACCAGCCGAAGGAGTCTCAACAATGAGCAGTTCTTC. This encodes CATSRRSLNNEQFF.

The chain is built from TRBV5-6 and TRBJ1-5; the match to TRBD1 covers 7 bases. Germline values: CDR1 SGHDT, CDR2 YYEEEE. The length of the CDR3 is 17 residues. The ends lost 0 bases at V and 0 bases at J; junction bases unmatched: 6. As DNA, the CDR3 is TGTGCCAGCAGCTTGGGGGTGACAGGGCTTAGCAATCAGCCCCAGCATTTT. It translates to CASSLGVTGLSNQPQHF.

This chain uses TRBV19 with TRBJ1-1; the match to TRBD1 covers 7 bases. Germline-derived CDR1 and CDR2 are LNHDA and SQIVND (reference sequence). V lost 5 bases, J lost 4 bases, and 4 bases stayed unmatched. This CDR3 contains 13 residues. In DNA form, the CDR3 reads TGTGCCAGTAGTGGGGACAGCAGCACTGAAGCTTTCTTT. This encodes CASSGDSSTEAFF. Together with reference TRBV19 and TRBJ1-1, the CDR3 gives the full variable domain: DGGITQSPKYLFRKEGQNVTLSCEQNLNHDAMYWYRQDPGQGLRLIYYSQIVNDFQKGDIAEGYSVSREKKESFPLTVTSAQKNPTAFYLCASSGDSSTEAFFGQGTRLTVV.

The rearrangement links TRBV19 to TRBJ1-1; no reliable D call. CDR3 size: 15 residues. Germline CDR1 reads LNHDA; CDR2 reads SQIVND (reference sequence). Deletions cut 4 bases from V and 4 bases from J, with 16 bases between. Here the CDR3 DNA reads TGTGCCAGTAGTAGATCCGGTGGTGTGATCACTGAAGCTTTCTTT. This translates into CASSRSGGVITEAFF. Combining the CDR3 with reference TRBV19 and TRBJ1-1 gives the whole variable domain DGGITQSPKYLFRKEGQNVTLSCEQNLNHDAMYWYRQDPGQGLRLIYYSQIVNDFQKGDIAEGYSVSREKKESFPLTVTSAQKNPTAFYLCASSRSGGVITEAFFGQGTRLTVV.

The chain is built from TRBV7-2 and TRBJ2-1, with 13 bases lining up with TRBD2. CDR1 is SGHTA and CDR2 is FQGNSA in the germline V gene. There are 16 residues in the CDR3. J gave up 4 bases and V 5 bases, and 5 bases lay outside the gene matches. CDR3 coding DNA: TGTGCCAGCAGCCCACCGGGACTAGCGGGATACAATGAGCAGTTCTTC. Amino acid sequence: CASSPPGLAGYNEQFF.

This clone was seen more than once but under ten times. This chain connects TRBV7-2 to TRBJ1-6, with 9 bases matching TRBD1. Germline CDR1 and CDR2: SGHTA and FQGNSA. Trimming at V came to 4 bases and at J to 9 bases, leaving 4 bases not matched to a gene. The CDR3 is made up of 14 amino acids. CDR3 residues: CASSSTGGSSPLHF. In DNA form, the CDR3 reads TGTGCCAGCAGCTCGACAGGGGGGAGTTCACCCCTCCACTTT.

The chain links TRBV11-1 to TRBJ1-1; tentative D call: TRBD1 (5 bases). V gave up 2 bases and J gave up 0 bases, with 10 bases separating them. Germline CDR1 SGHAT, CDR2 FQDESV (reference sequence). The CDR3 consists of 15 residues. This CDR3 reads CASSLQGLMNTEAFF. CDR3 coding DNA: TGTGCCAGCAGCTTACAGGGACTCATGAACACTGAAGCTTTCTTT.

V usage is TRBV7-2 and J usage is TRBJ2-1, with D perhaps matching TRBD2 (7 bases). CDR3 length: 16 residues. Trimming removed 5 bases from V and 5 bases from J, with 19 bases in between. Germline loops: CDR1 SGHTA, CDR2 FQGNSA. The chain's CDR3 is CASSIWGGYNNNEQFF. The CDR3 DNA reads as TGTGCCAGCAGCATTTGGGGGGGCTATAACAACAATGAGCAGTTCTTC.

The rearrangement joins TRBV19 to TRBJ2-1; 9 bases are shared with TRBD2. Trimming at V came to 10 bases and at J to 7 bases, leaving 11 bases not matched to a gene. This CDR3 contains 14 residues. Germline loops: CDR1 LNHDA, CDR2 SQIVND (reference sequence). CDR3 amino acids: CATDSGSFVNEQFF. For the CDR3, the DNA is TGTGCCACCGATAGCGGGAGTTTTGTTAATGAGCAGTTCTTC.

The chain recombines TRBV5-4 with TRBJ1-2; weak D call: TRBD1 (6 bases). The CDR3 is made up of 15 amino acids. The germline V and J ends were trimmed by 0 bases and 5 bases, with 14 bases remaining between them. CDR1 and CDR2 (germline): SGHNT, YYREEE (reference sequence). The CDR3 here is CASSLAGDRLYGYTF. As DNA, the CDR3 is TGTGCCAGCAGCTTGGCCGGCGACAGGTTGTATGGCTACACCTTC.

The genes are TRBV5-1 and TRBJ2-3, with a tentative D call TRBD1 (5 bases). Per the germline V gene, CDR1 is SGHRS and CDR2 is YFSETQ. Trimming stripped 4 bases from V and 4 bases from J, with 7 bases between. The CDR3 has 12 amino acids. The DNA for the CDR3 is TGCGCCAGCAGCGGGGCGGCAGATACGCAGTATTTT. As protein: CASSGAADTQYF.

The rearrangement links TRBV15 to TRBJ2-3; D may be TRBD2 (5 bases). The V gene lost 1 base and the J gene lost 2 bases, with 10 bases spanning the gap. CDR3 length: 15 residues. Germline V gene sequence: CDR1 LNHNV, CDR2 YYDKDF (reference sequence). CDR3 DNA sequence: TGTGCCACCAGCAGAGGTGGCGGGTTCACAGATACGCAGTATTTT. Its translation: CATSRGGGFTDTQYF.